Following are 5 T cell receptor beta chains from one sample sequenced in a study of vaccination and CD4 T cells after COVID-19. Treatment meaning: approximately 10-day PBMC culture with coronavirus spike peptide pools or control peptides (ViraFEST assay). Cultured CD4+ T cell DNA underwent sequencing with the Oncomine TCR Beta short-read assay. One entry per CDR3 protein results from TCRdb running MiXCR on the PCR reads. The table includes approximately 12,000 distinct CDR3 sequences, under 40% detected once. These TCRs are of unknown antigen specificity. The source material was CD4+ T cells from blood, cultured in vitro, sampled after SARS-CoV-2 vaccination. Every receptor here comes from a human donor who had recovered from COVID-19.

V and J are TRBV19 and TRBJ2-1; 10 positions match TRBD2. Germline trimming cut 10 bases from V and 4 bases from J; bases unmatched to any gene: 7. Germline loops: CDR1 LNHDA, CDR2 SQIVND (reference sequence). The CDR3 spans 14 residues. In DNA, the CDR3 is TGTGCCACCGCCGGGACTAGCGTGTACAATGAGCAGTTCTTC. Protein product: CATAGTSVYNEQFF.

The table lists this clonotype with a few counts. The chain employs TRBV20-1 and TRBJ2-3, with D perhaps given as TRBD1 or TRBD2 (6 bases each). This CDR3 comprises 13 residues. Looked up from germline, CDR1 is DFQATT and CDR2 is SNEGSKA (reference sequence). V was cut by 6 bases and J by 7 bases, with 17 bases left in between. The CDR3 nucleotides are TGCAGTGCCCCGTTCGCGGGGACATATACGCAGTATTTT. It codes for CSAPFAGTYTQYF.

This clonotype was observed a few times. J is TRBJ2-7 and V is TRBV2; no definite D call. Trimming left V 1 base short and J 0 bases short, with 13 bases between. CDR3 length equals 16 residues. Germline lookup yields CDR1 SNHLY and CDR2 FYNNEI. The CDR3, as DNA: TGTGCCAGCAGTGAAGGCGCGTCACCCATCTCCTACGAGCAGTACTTC. Encoded protein: CASSEGASPISYEQYF.

The chain couples TRBV24-1 to TRBJ2-7, with D hard to call. Germline V gives CDR1 KGHDR, CDR2 SFDVKD. Trimming shortened V by 5 bases and J by 0 bases, and 10 bases separated the two germline ends. The CDR3 sequence is 14 residues long. The CDR3 DNA follows: TGTGCCACCAGTGTTGGCGCATACTCCTACGAGCAGTACTTC. Translating it yields CATSVGAYSYEQYF.

This clonotype was seen more than once but under ten times. The rearrangement uses TRBV19 and TRBJ2-7, with a weak D call TRBD2 (5 bases). Trimming pared 7 bases from V and 4 bases from J, leaving 14 bases between. The length of the CDR3 is 13 residues. Germline V gives CDR1 LNHDA, CDR2 SQIVND (reference sequence). The DNA of the CDR3 is TGTGCCAGTACCCCGGGTGGGAGATACGAGCAGTACTTC. Translated, it gives CASTPGGRYEQYF.